This T cell receptor beta chain comes out of a study of blood T cells in healthy people across ages. Broader study findings: PBMCs left unsorted prevented a conclusive naive versus antigen-experienced comparison.

Sample-barcoded 5' priming and a J-beta primer mix drove a second PCR of 7 to 11 cycles. Each cDNA molecule was tagged by a template-switch adaptor with 12 random nucleotides. TCRdb reanalysed the 5' RACE reads using MiXCR and keeps one entry per CDR3 protein. The sample contains roughly 800,000 distinct CDR3 sequences, around 25% of which appear only once. Notes on this clonotype: What it binds is unknown.

The CDR3 consists of 11 residues. Germline-derived CDR1 and CDR2 are SQVTM and ANQGSEA. The data were also submitted as part of a second study, on T cells of mothers and their children.

Sequenced sample: blood. J is TRBJ2-5 and V is TRBV29-1; D is ambiguous. The assigned J gene may be wrong: the sequence end matches TRBJ2-7 better. This sequence originates from a boy between 5 and 17 years old in good health. CDR3: CSGGENYEQYF. CDR3 in DNA: TGCAGCGGCGGTGAGAACTACGAGCAGTACTTC.